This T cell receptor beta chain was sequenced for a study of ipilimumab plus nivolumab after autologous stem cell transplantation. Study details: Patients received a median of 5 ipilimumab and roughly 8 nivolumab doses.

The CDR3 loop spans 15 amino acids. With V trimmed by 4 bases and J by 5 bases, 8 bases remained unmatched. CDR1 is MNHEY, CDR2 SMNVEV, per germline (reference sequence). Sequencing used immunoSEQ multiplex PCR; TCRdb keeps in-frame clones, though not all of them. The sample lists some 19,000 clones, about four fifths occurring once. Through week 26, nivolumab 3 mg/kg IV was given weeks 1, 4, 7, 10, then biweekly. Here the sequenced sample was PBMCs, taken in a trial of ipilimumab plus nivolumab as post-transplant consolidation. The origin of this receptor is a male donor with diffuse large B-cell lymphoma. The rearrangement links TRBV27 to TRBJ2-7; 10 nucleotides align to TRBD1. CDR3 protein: CASSSPRDRGHEQYF. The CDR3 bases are TGTGCCAGCAGTTCGCCTCGGGACAGGGGCCACGAGCAGTACTTC.